These T cell receptor beta chains were read from a single sample in a study of blood T cell repertoires in COVID-19. The repertoire was sequenced with immunoSEQ multiplex PCR; TCRdb's copy has only in-frame clones and lacks some. There are about 39,000 clones in the sample; approximately 90% occur only once, and around 20% lies in the top ten. Sequencing was performed on peripheral blood. The receptors stem from a man aged 55 to 70 with acute or convalescent COVID-19. The CDR3 runs from the conserved cysteine through the conserved F or W. D genes are given only for firm matches. Not every row has a clone size; where given, it reads once, few, many or a size class.

V gene	clone size	D gene	J gene	CDR3 DNA	CDR3 protein
TRBV24-1	.	TRBD2	TRBJ2-2	TGTGCCACCAGTGAACCGGGACTAGCGGGAGGCACCGGGGAGCTGTTTTTT	CATSEPGLAGGTGELFF
TRBV2	.	TRBD1	TRBJ1-5	TGTGCCAGCAGTGAAACCGGGACAGGGGTTTCGCAGCCCCAGCATTTT	CASSETGTGVSQPQHF
TRBV2	.	TRBD1	TRBJ1-2	TGTGCCAGCAGTGCGGGACAGGAGTATGGCTACACCTTC	CASSAGQEYGYTF
TRBV6-4	.	TRBD2	TRBJ2-3	TGTGCCAGCAGTGACTCACTAGCGGGGACGCAGTATTTT	CASSDSLAGTQYF
TRBV2	.	.	TRBJ1-6	TGTGCCAGCACTATACAGGGAGGGGATAATTCACCCCTCCACTTT	CASTIQGGDNSPLHF
TRBV10-3	.	TRBD2	TRBJ2-1	TGTGCCATCACTCCCAGCGGGAGGGCAGATGAGCAGTTCTTC	CAITPSGRADEQFF
TRBV29-1	few	TRBD1	TRBJ2-3	TGCAGCGTACAGGGGGTCGGCACAGATACGCAGTATTTT	CSVQGVGTDTQYF
TRBV15	.	TRBD2	TRBJ2-1	TGTGCCACCAGCAGAGAAGGTAGCGGGAGGTACAATGAGCAGTTCTTC	CATSREGSGRYNEQFF
TRBV7-2	.	.	TRBJ2-5	TGTGCCAGCAGCCCTGGACAGACCCAAGAGACCCAGTACTTC	CASSPGQTQETQYF
TRBV28	.	.	TRBJ1-4	TGTGCCAGCAGTTTACCCGGGTTGACGAGCGAAAAACTGTTTTTT	CASSLPGLTSEKLFF
TRBV6-5	once	.	TRBJ2-4	TGTGCCAGACTGGGGACTGTTCTGACCAAAAACATTCAGTACTTC	CARLGTVLTKNIQYF
TRBV2	few	.	TRBJ2-3	TGTGCCAGCAGTGAAAGCCCTAGCGGCACAGATACGCAGTATTTT	CASSESPSGTDTQYF